This T cell receptor (beta chain) was captured by sequencing in a study of post-analysis software for immune sequencing data. Study information: Relapsing-remitting, secondary progressive and progressive-relapsing forms made up the multiple sclerosis disease courses.

Unique molecular identifiers tagged the TCR beta cDNA libraries. About 500,000 cDNA molecules were obtained per 1 to 10 million input T cells. TCRdb independently ran MiXCR on the PCR reads; one entry per CDR3 protein. The sample has under 200,000 distinct CDR3 sequences, around 30% seen once. Study results and limitations: Patients carried roughly 5 TRBV segments more frequently than controls did, and TRBV5-6, TRBV5-1 and TRBV20-1 were among them. Samples sharing a preparation batch grouped tightly together when assessed by F measure.

The sample holds a few counts of this clonotype. Its target is unknown. Per germline, CDR1 MNHNS and CDR2 SASEGT. The V and J ends lost 0 bases and 1 base respectively, with 9 bases between them. The CDR3 runs 15 residues. This chain joins TRBV6-1 and TRBJ1-1; the D gene is possibly TRBD1 (6 bases). The origin of this receptor is a girl aged 2-17 years with multiple sclerosis. The sequencing input was blood. This CDR3 is CASSEAAGQNTEAFF. DNA for the CDR3: TGTGCCAGCAGTGAAGCTGCGGGACAGAACACTGAAGCTTTCTTT.